What follows describes a single T cell receptor beta chain. The junction had 5 bases not matched to a gene; V was cut back by 5 bases and J by 6 bases. This CDR3 has 13 amino acids. The germline V gene has CDR1 SGHAT and CDR2 FQNNGV. The sample comes from a study of blood T cell repertoires in COVID-19. Turning to the study itself: COVID-19 samples, acute and convalescent, were from the United States, Italy and Spain.

Method: immunoSEQ multiplex PCR; TCRdb's copy keeps in-frame clones and lacks some. The data contain approximately 150,000 clones, roughly 89% of them singletons. The material sequenced was peripheral blood. The chain carries TRBV11-2 and TRBJ2-7, with TRBD2 identical over 9 bases. The clonotype originates from a human donor in a cohort sampled during active COVID-19. The DNA for the CDR3 is TGTGCCAGCAGCCTACAGACTAGCGGCGAGCAGTACTTC. It is translated as CASSLQTSGEQYF.